This T cell receptor beta chain was profiled in a study of blood T cell repertoires in COVID-19. Study at large: The origin of the acute and convalescent COVID-19 samples was the United States, Italy and Spain. T cells, B-cell-depleted T cells, or PBMCs supplied cDNA or gDNA.

Germline trimming cut 5 bases from V and 3 bases from J; bases unmatched to any gene: 6. Per the germline V gene, CDR1 is SSHAT and CDR2 is FNYEAQ (reference sequence). This CDR3 comprises 15 residues. Original processing notes: Estimated nucleated cell counts came from reference gene primer amplification. TCRdb's copy holds only in-frame clones and misses some; the assay was immunoSEQ multiplex PCR. V, J and clone size are those of that table, while D and trimming were read from the DNA. The repertoire holds 26,000 or so clones, under 90% seen once, with 7.5% to 8% in the top ten. The specimen was peripheral blood. The V gene is TRBV7-7, the J gene TRBJ2-3; 9 positions agree with TRBD1. This receptor was identified in a human donor in a cohort sampled during active COVID-19. The CDR3 DNA follows: TGTGCCAGCAGCAAGGGGGACAGGGAAACAGATACGCAGTATTTT. This codes for CASSKGDRETDTQYF.